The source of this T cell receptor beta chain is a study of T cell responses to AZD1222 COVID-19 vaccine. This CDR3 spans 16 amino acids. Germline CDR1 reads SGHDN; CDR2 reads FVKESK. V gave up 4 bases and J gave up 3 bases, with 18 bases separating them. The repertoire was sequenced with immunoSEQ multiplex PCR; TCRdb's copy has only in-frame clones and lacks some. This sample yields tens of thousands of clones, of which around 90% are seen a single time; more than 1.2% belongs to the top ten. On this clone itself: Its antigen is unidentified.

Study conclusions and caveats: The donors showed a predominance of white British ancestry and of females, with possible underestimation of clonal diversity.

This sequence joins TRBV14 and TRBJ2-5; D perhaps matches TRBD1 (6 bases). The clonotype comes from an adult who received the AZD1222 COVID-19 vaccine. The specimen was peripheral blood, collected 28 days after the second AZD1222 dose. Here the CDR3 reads CASSPALGARKETQYF. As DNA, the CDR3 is TGTGCCAGCAGCCCTGCCCTGGGGGCCCGGAAAGAGACCCAGTACTTC.